The 18 T cell receptor beta chains below were found in one sample sequenced in a study of shared clonotypes between healthy human individuals. Sequencing used immunoSEQ multiplex PCR; TCRdb keeps in-frame clones, though not all of them. The sample records 470,000 or so clones, about 85% being singletons. The specimen sequenced was PBMCs. The receptor source for this set is a woman aged 40 to 55 in good health. Some clones in this sample may be carry-over from other donors' samples.

Regarding this clone: The same CDR3 also results from other DNA sequences found in this sample. The chain employs TRBV28 and TRBJ2-7; D may be TRBD2 (6 bases). Looked up from germline, CDR1 is MDHEN and CDR2 is SYDVKM. This CDR3 contains 14 residues. The V gene lost 3 bases and the J gene lost 0 bases, with 9 bases spanning the gap. The DNA for the CDR3 is TGTGCCAGCAGTTTCCTTAGCGGCTCCTACGAGCAGTACTTC. Translating gives CASSFLSGSYEQYF.

J is TRBJ1-5 and V is TRBV5-4, with D tentatively TRBD1 (6 bases). CDR3 size: 14 residues. V was trimmed by 4 bases and J by 1 base, leaving 9 bases between them. Looked up from germline, CDR1 is SGHNT and CDR2 is YYREEE (reference sequence). The CDR3 sequence: CASSKQGSNQPQHF. The CDR3 coding sequence is TGTGCCAGCAGCAAACAGGGAAGCAATCAGCCCCAGCATTTT.

The rearrangement joins TRBV10-3 to TRBJ2-1; D might be TRBD2 (5 bases). CDR3 length: 14 residues. V was clipped by 4 bases and J by 8 bases, with 15 bases between them. Per germline, CDR1 ENHRY and CDR2 SYGVKD. The CDR3 coding sequence is TGTGCCATCAGTGGGACGGTGCGGGCGGATGAGCAGTTCTTC. Protein product: CAISGTVRADEQFF.

The chain is built from TRBV7-9 and TRBJ2-7; the D gene is possibly TRBD2 (6 bases). Looked up from germline, CDR1 is SEHNR and CDR2 is FQNEAQ (reference sequence). This CDR3 spans 14 amino acids. Trimming removed 5 bases from V and 2 bases from J, with 13 bases in between. CDR3 protein: CASSVPGLTYEQYF. As DNA, the CDR3 is TGTGCCAGCAGCGTACCGGGACTCACCTACGAGCAGTACTTC.

J is TRBJ1-1 and V is TRBV5-1; D ambiguous. This CDR3 has 11 amino acids. Trimming took 6 bases from V and 7 from J, leaving 10 bases between them. The germline V gene encodes CDR1 SGHRS and CDR2 YFSETQ. The CDR3 spells CASKGEVEAFF. Written as DNA, the CDR3 is TGCGCCAGCAAAGGAGAAGTTGAAGCTTTCTTT.

The CDR3 coding sequence is TGTGCCAGCAGCTTATTAGGGTTTCAGAATGAGCAGTTCTTC. Its translation: CASSLLGFQNEQFF. The V and J genes are TRBV7-3 and TRBJ2-1; D ambiguous. This CDR3 is 14 amino acids long. V was pared by 2 bases and J by 7 bases, with 12 bases between. Looked up from germline, CDR1 is SGHTA and CDR2 is FQGTGA.

The rearrangement joins TRBV7-2 to TRBJ2-3; 10 positions match TRBD1. CDR1 SGHTA and CDR2 FQGNSA come from the germline V gene. This CDR3 contains 14 residues. After removal of 5 bases from V and 4 bases from J, the junction contained 3 bases not matched to a gene. The CDR3 here is CASSRDRGSDTQYF. The CDR3 region has the DNA TGTGCCAGCAGCCGGGACAGGGGATCAGATACGCAGTATTTT.

The genes are TRBV9 and TRBJ1-1; 7 bases are shared with TRBD1. The CDR3 loop spans 18 amino acids. CDR1 is SGDLS and CDR2 is YYNGEE in the germline V gene. V gave up 1 base and J gave up 1 base; unmatched junction bases: 13. The CDR3 sequence: CASSVPSRGGQWNTEAFF. The CDR3 nucleotides read TGTGCCAGCAGCGTACCTAGCAGGGGGGGACAGTGGAACACTGAAGCTTTCTTT.

V is TRBV30 and J is TRBJ2-5; D remains unclear. V was pared by 3 bases and J by 3 bases, with 8 bases between. The CDR3 is made up of 12 amino acids. Germline assignment: CDR1 GTSNPN and CDR2 SVGIG (reference sequence). CDR3 amino acids: CAWRRLEETQYF. DNA for the CDR3: TGTGCCTGGAGGAGGCTGGAAGAGACCCAGTACTTC. The whole variable domain, filled in from reference TRBV30 and TRBJ2-5, reads SQTIHQWPATLVQPVGSPLSLECTVEGTSNPNLYWYRQAAGRGLQLLFYSVGIGQISSEVPQNLSASRPQDRQFILSSKKLLLSDSGFYLCAWRRLEETQYFGPGTRLLVL.

The chain's CDR3 is CASSLSYEQYF. CDR3 bases: TGTGCCAGCAGCCTCTCCTACGAGCAGTACTTC. The J gene is TRBJ2-5, the V gene TRBV2; D call uncertain. Matching the DNA end better, TRBJ2-7 makes the J call doubtful. Germline CDR1 is SNHLY and CDR2 is FYNNEI. There are 11 residues in the CDR3.

The chain recombines TRBV2 with TRBJ2-1; 8 bases are a match to TRBD1. V was clipped by 2 bases and J by 7 bases; unmatched bases: 4. Germline loops: CDR1 SNHLY, CDR2 FYNNEI. CDR3 size: 14 residues. CDR3 DNA: TGTGCCAGCAGTGAACAGGGGGCGGTTAATGAGCAGTTCTTC. Translated, it gives CASSEQGAVNEQFF. The full variable domain, in which reference TRBV2 and TRBJ2-1 provide the parts outside the CDR3, is EPEVTQTPSHQVTQMGQEVILRCVPISNHLYFYWYRQILGQKVEFLVSFYNNEISEKSEIFDDQFSVERPDGSNFTLKIRSTKLEDSAMYFCASSEQGAVNEQFFGPGTRLTVL.

V usage is TRBV7-9 and J usage is TRBJ1-1, with TRBD1 matching over 8 bases. CDR1 is SEHNR, CDR2 FQNEAQ, per germline (reference sequence). The V segment lost 4 bases and the J segment 3 bases; nucleotides outside the gene matches: 10. This CDR3 has 16 amino acids. CDR3 in amino acids: CASSSRPGGADTEAFF. The CDR3 coding sequence is TGTGCCAGCAGCTCCAGACCAGGGGGCGCGGACACTGAAGCTTTCTTT.

The chain couples TRBV7-6 to TRBJ2-2, with TRBD2 matching 10 bases. The CDR3 covers 15 residues. Germline V lookup: CDR1 SGHVS, CDR2 FNYEAQ. J was trimmed by 6 bases and V by 5 bases; bases with no gene match: 6. The CDR3 sequence: CASSPGLAVAGELFF. The DNA for the CDR3 is TGTGCCAGCAGCCCCGGACTAGCGGTCGCCGGGGAGCTGTTTTTT.

The gene calls are TRBV4-1 and TRBJ2-3, with 11 bases matching TRBD2. V shed 4 bases and J 6 bases; nucleotides not matched to a gene: 9. The CDR3 spans 16 residues. CDR1 and CDR2 (germline): MGHRA, YSYEKL. The CDR3 nucleotides are TGCGCCAGCAGCCTTACTAGCGGGAGTTGGGTCGATACGCAGTATTTT. It specifies CASSLTSGSWVDTQYF.

For this clone: Since a far larger clone is one base different, this is likely a read error. The chain is built from TRBV6-5 and TRBJ2-3, with 8 bases lining up with TRBD2. CDR1 is MNHEY and CDR2 is SVGAGI in the germline V gene. Losses at the gene ends were 10 bases for V and 1 base for J; bases not matched to a gene: 1. The CDR3 contains 12 residues. CDR3 amino acids: CATGGCTDTQYF. The CDR3 nucleotides read TGTGCCACGGGGGGGTGCACAGATACGCAGTATTTT.

About this clone: Compared with germline, one end of the junction differs, possibly owing to a read error. The rearrangement uses TRBV7-7 and TRBJ2-7, with 9 bases aligning to TRBD1. Per the germline V gene, CDR1 is SSHAT and CDR2 is FNYEAQ (reference sequence). The CDR3 is 15 residues long. CDR3 sequence: CASSPSGTGTGEQYF. The CDR3 coding sequence is TGTGCTAGCAGCCCGTCCGGGACAGGGACGGGGGAGCAGTACTTC. Filled out from reference TRBV7-7 and TRBJ2-7, the complete variable domain reads GAGVSQSPRYKVTKRGQDVTLRCDPISSHATLYWYQQALGQGPEFLTYFNYEAQPDKSGLPSDRFSAERPEGSISTLTIQRTEQRDSAMYRCASSPSGTGTGEQYFGPGTRLTVT.

About this clone: A far larger clone is one base from this, pointing to a likely read error. The rearrangement joins TRBV9 to TRBJ1-2; D unresolved. This CDR3 region has 14 residues. Germline CDR1 is SGDLS and CDR2 is YYNGEE. The CDR3 DNA is TGTGCCAGCGGCGTAGAATCAGGATTATATGGCTACACCTTC. This encodes CASGVESGLYGYTF.

A word on this clone: This likely came from a read error, as a far larger clone is one base away. This CDR3 is also generated by other DNA sequences in the sample. This sequence joins TRBV7-9 and TRBJ2-5; D may be TRBD2 (6 bases). The CDR3 is made up of 14 amino acids. V was pared by 5 bases and J by 1 base, with 11 bases between. Per the germline V gene, CDR1 is SEHNR and CDR2 is FQNEAQ (reference sequence). Here the CDR3 reads CASSLWDSQETQYF. CDR3 coding DNA: TGTGCCAGCAGCCTATGGGACTCCCAAGAGACCCAGTACTTC.